The sequence of this TCR beta chain was determined in a study of OX40 agonist ivuxolimab in advanced cancers. Study background: An agonistic human IgG2 monoclonal antibody against OX40 (CD134) was given. Partial responses occurred in Three dose-escalation patients, one with hepatocellular carcinoma and two with cutaneous melanoma.

The method was immunoSEQ multiplex PCR; TCRdb's version includes in-frame clones alone and lacks a portion of them. The sample contains 66,000 or so clones, about 90% of which appear only once. The CDR3 extends over 14 amino acids. Trimming took 5 bases from V and 0 from J, leaving 10 bases between them. Germline loops: CDR1 MNHNY, CDR2 SVGAGI (reference sequence). The study's findings and limits: On average, a greater number of expanded clones characterised CD8+ T cells relative to CD4+.

Turning to this clone: The antigen is undetermined.

This specimen was CD4+ or CD8+ T cells sorted from blood, taken in a trial of the OX40 agonist ivuxolimab. The chain uses TRBV6-6 and TRBJ1-1, with D perhaps matching TRBD1 (5 bases). This sequence originates from an adult with an advanced solid tumor such as melanoma, head and neck, liver or kidney cancer. This chain's CDR3 is CASSRRQLNTEAFF. CDR3 nucleotide sequence: TGTGCCAGCAGTCGACGACAGTTGAACACTGAAGCTTTCTTT.